This TCR beta chain was documented in a study of OX40 agonist ivuxolimab in advanced cancers. The overall study: Under the entry rules, prior anti-PD-1, anti-PD-L1 or anti-CTLA-4 therapy was allowed, and about 38% had some.

The CDR3 is 15 amino acids. Looked up from germline, CDR1 is MRHNA and CDR2 is SNTAGT. V dropped 2 bases and J dropped 0 bases, with 5 bases sitting between them. Clones were sequenced by immunoSEQ multiplex PCR, and TCRdb holds only the in-frame ones, with some missing. The table has approximately 33,000 clones, approximately 91% seen once; the top ten hold 38%. The source material was CD4+ or CD8+ T cells sorted from blood, sampled in a trial of the OX40 agonist ivuxolimab. The rearrangement links TRBV6-4 to TRBJ2-6; D ambiguous. This receptor was obtained from an adult with an advanced solid tumor such as melanoma, head and neck, liver or kidney cancer. The CDR3 spells CASSDGYSGANVLTF. The CDR3 DNA sequence: TGTGCCAGCAGTGACGGCTACTCTGGGGCCAACGTCCTGACTTTC.